This TCR beta chain was captured by sequencing in a study of blood T cell repertoires in COVID-19. At the level of the study: COVID-19 samples collected from the United States, Italy and Spain covered acute and convalescent phases. Nucleic acid was either cDNA or gDNA, and it came from T cells, B-cell-depleted T cells, or PBMCs.

For this clone: A much larger clone is a single base away; this may be a read error. Other nucleotide sequences from this sample produce the same CDR3.

CDR1 is SGHAT, CDR2 FQNNGV, per germline. Deletions cut 1 base from V and 5 bases from J, with 6 bases between. This CDR3 is 13 amino acids long. As processed by the authors: Amplification with reference gene primers provided the estimates of nucleated cell counts. Here immunoSEQ multiplex PCR was the method, and the copy in TCRdb shows in-frame clones only, minus some. V, J and clone size reflect that table, while D and trimming were determined from the DNA. The table shows more than 400,000 clones, with approximately 85% occurring only once. V usage is TRBV11-2 and J usage is TRBJ1-5; possibly TRBD1 for D (5 bases). The TCR originated in a human donor in a cohort sampled during active COVID-19. Sequencing was carried out using peripheral blood. The CDR3 spells CASSLVGDQPQHF. CDR3 DNA sequence: TGTGCCAGCAGCTTAGTAGGGGATCAGCCCCAGCATTTT.